Listed here are 5 T cell receptor beta chains from one sample, sequenced in a study of T cells in women clearing cervical HPV infection (dated by TCRdb to 2016 to 2019). Library construction relied on the immunoSEQ multiplex PCR assay. TCRdb mirrors the immuneACCESS table, restricted to in-frame sequences. Some clones are absent from its copies; in checked studies, under half trace to an unresolved V gene, and the reason for the others is unknown. The record for this sample contains about 31,000 clones. The top ten hold 3% to 4% of the sample. Sequencing was carried out using blood buffy coat. The receptors originated from a woman between 18 and 70 years old with a cervical HPV16 infection that either progressed to CIN3+ or cleared (not recorded which).

A remark on this clone: The CDR3 extends 3 residues past the end of the read, so its final part is completed from the germline J gene. The chain carries TRBV7-2 and TRBJ2-3, with D possibly being TRBD1 (6 bases). The CDR3 is 14 amino acids. Germline V lookup: CDR1 SGHTA, CDR2 FQGNSA. The CDR3 sequence is CASSLGGSGETQYF. CDR3 DNA, as far as it was read: TGTGCCAGCAGCTTAGGAGGGTCAGGGGAGACG.

For this clone: One end of the junction does not line up with germline, which may come from a read error. Read sequence stops 3 residues before the CDR3 end, and the germline J gene provides the missing end. The V gene is TRBV4-1, the J gene TRBJ2-3; 12 nucleotides line up with TRBD2. Germline CDR1 is MGHRA and CDR2 is YSYEKL. The CDR3 totals 15 residues. The CDR3 spells CTSRRLAGDGPTQYF. The covered CDR3 bases are TGCACCAGCAGGAGACTAGCGGGGGATGGTCCTACG.

Regarding this clone: The CDR3 goes on 3 residues after the read ends, and that part is filled in from the germline J gene. The gene calls are TRBV13 and TRBJ2-5; D might be TRBD1 (6 bases). The CDR3 loop spans 14 amino acids. V was trimmed by 5 bases and J by 6 bases, leaving 16 bases between them. Germline CDR1 is PRHDT and CDR2 is FYEKMQ (reference sequence). The CDR3 loop is CASSVGQTHQTQYF. CDR3 DNA (partial): TGTGCCAGCAGCGTGGGACAAACCCACCAGACC.

A word on this clone: The CDR3 end falls 3 residues outside the read, so it is completed with the germline J gene. This chain uses TRBV19 with TRBJ1-1, with unresolved D. Germline values: CDR1 LNHDA, CDR2 SQIVND (reference sequence). Trimming pared 6 bases from V and 0 bases from J, leaving 20 bases between. CDR3 length equals 17 residues. CDR3 DNA, as far as it was read: TGTGCCAGTAGGGATCGTCAGAGGGCTTACATGAACACTGAA. It codes for CASRDRQRAYMNTE. The entire CDR3 sequence reads CASRDRQRAYMNTEAFF.

Points on this clone: The read halts 3 residues ahead of the CDR3 end, with the missing end drawn from the germline J gene. This sequence joins TRBV19 and TRBJ1-6, with D maybe TRBD1 (6 bases). Per germline, CDR1 LNHDA and CDR2 SQIVND (reference sequence). The CDR3 runs to 16 residues. V dropped 5 bases and J dropped 2 bases, with 13 bases sitting between them. CDR3 in amino acids: CASSSGDRTYNSPLHF. The sequenced part of the CDR3 DNA is TGTGCCAGTAGTTCAGGGGATAGGACCTATAATTCACCC.